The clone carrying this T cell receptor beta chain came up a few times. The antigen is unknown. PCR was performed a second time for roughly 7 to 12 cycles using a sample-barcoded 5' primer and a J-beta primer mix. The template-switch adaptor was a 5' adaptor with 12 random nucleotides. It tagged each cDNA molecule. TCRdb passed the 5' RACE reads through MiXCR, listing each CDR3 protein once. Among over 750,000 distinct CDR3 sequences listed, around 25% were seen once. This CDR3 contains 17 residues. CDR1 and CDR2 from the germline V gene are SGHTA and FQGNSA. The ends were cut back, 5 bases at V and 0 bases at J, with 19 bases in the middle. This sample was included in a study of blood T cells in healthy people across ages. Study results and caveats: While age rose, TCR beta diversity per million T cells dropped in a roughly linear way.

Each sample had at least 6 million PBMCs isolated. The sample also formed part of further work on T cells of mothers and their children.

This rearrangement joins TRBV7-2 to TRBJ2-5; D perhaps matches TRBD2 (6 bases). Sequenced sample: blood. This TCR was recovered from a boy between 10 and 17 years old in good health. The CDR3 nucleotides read TGTGCCAGCAGCCCTAGGACGGACGGGACTTACCAAGAGACCCAGTACTTC. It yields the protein CASSPRTDGTYQETQYF.